Below, 28 T cell receptor beta chains from the same sample are listed, as sequenced in a study of T-cell reconstitution after alpha-beta-depleted transplantation in children. The library targeted TCRbeta and was prepared with unique molecular identifiers. TCRdb re-called the PCR reads with MiXCR, one entry per CDR3 protein. Of about 400,000 distinct CDR3 sequences in the sample, 20% are singletons; the top ten hold around 3.9%. The material sequenced was PBMCs from the stem cell graft donor, taken from the stem cell graft. All receptors derive from a human donor who donated a stem cell graft to a child with acute myeloid leukemia.

The chain joins TRBV28 to TRBJ1-1; 7 nucleotides align to TRBD1. The CDR3 covers 14 residues. Germline trimming cut 6 bases from V and 5 bases from J; bases unmatched to any gene: 9. From germline, CDR1 is MDHEN and CDR2 SYDVKM. The DNA of the CDR3 is TGTGCCAGCAGATTCCAGGGGGGGCGGACTGAAGCTTTCTTT. The encoded protein is CASRFQGGRTEAFF.

This clonotype was seen repeatedly, ten times or more. The rearrangement links TRBV15 to TRBJ1-5; D is perhaps TRBD1 (6 bases). Germline CDR1 reads LNHNV; CDR2 reads YYDKDF (reference sequence). Between the trimmed V and J ends, which lost 1 base and 5 bases, there was a span of 9 bases. This CDR3 contains 14 residues. CDR3 protein: CATSRVGGDQPQHF. The CDR3 DNA reads as TGTGCCACCAGCAGAGTAGGGGGAGATCAGCCCCAGCATTTT.

The rearrangement links TRBV20-1 to TRBJ2-1; TRBD2 matches at 7 bases. The CDR3 has 16 residues. Germline V gene lookup returns CDR1 DFQATT and CDR2 SNEGSKA (reference sequence). V was clipped by 6 bases and J by 4 bases; unmatched bases: 15. The CDR3 here is CSARNSGGSLYNEQFF. DNA of the CDR3: TGCAGTGCCCGGAATTCCGGGGGGTCCCTTTACAATGAGCAGTTCTTC.

This clonotype was detected ten times or more. The V gene is TRBV28, the J gene TRBJ2-7; 9 bases match TRBD1. The V gene's germline CDR1 is MDHEN and CDR2 SYDVKM. The CDR3 spans 14 residues. The V segment lost 6 bases and the J segment 3 bases; nucleotides outside the gene matches: 6. This chain's CDR3 is CASRSGQGFYEQYF. DNA of the CDR3: TGTGCCAGCAGAAGCGGACAGGGGTTCTACGAGCAGTACTTC.

This clonotype was seen repeatedly, ten times or more. This chain joins TRBV20-1 and TRBJ2-1; a possible D gene is TRBD2 (6 bases). This CDR3 contains 15 residues. The ends were cut back, 3 bases at V and 0 bases at J, with 12 bases in the middle. The V gene's germline CDR1 is DFQATT and CDR2 SNEGSKA (reference sequence). CDR3 protein: CSASWRDPSYNEQFF. In nucleotides, the CDR3 is TGCAGTGCTAGCTGGCGGGACCCCTCCTACAATGAGCAGTTCTTC.

This clonotype was seen more than once but under ten times. The rearrangement links TRBV20-1 to TRBJ2-1; D ambiguous. With 0 bases removed from V and 5 bases from J, the gap between germline ends came to 17 bases. This CDR3 spans 16 amino acids. The germline CDR1 and CDR2 sequences are DFQATT and SNEGSKA (reference sequence). The CDR3: CSARDHETVPNNEQFF. The CDR3 region has the DNA TGCAGTGCTAGAGATCACGAGACTGTACCCAACAATGAGCAGTTCTTC.

This clonotype showed up just once. The J gene is TRBJ1-1, the V gene TRBV27; D unclear. The germline V gene has CDR1 MNHEY and CDR2 SMNVEV (reference sequence). V was cut by 3 bases and J by 4 bases, with 9 bases left in between. The CDR3 covers 13 residues. DNA of the CDR3: TGTGCCAGCAGTTTTGGAGGGAGCACTGAAGCTTTCTTT. This codes for CASSFGGSTEAFF.

In the case of this clonotype: The junction departs from germline at one end; a sequencing error may be responsible. V gene TRBV20-1 combines with J gene TRBJ2-7, with D possibly TRBD2 on 6 matching bases. The CDR3 sequence is 15 residues long. Looked up from germline, CDR1 is DFQATT and CDR2 is SNEGSKA (reference sequence). The CDR3 reads CCARRLAPSSYEQYF. CDR3 nucleotides: TGCTGTGCTAGACGTCTAGCGCCGAGCTCCTACGAGCAGTACTTC.

There are a few counts of this clonotype. The chain joins TRBV29-1 to TRBJ1-1; D not certain. Germline lookup yields CDR1 SQVTM and CDR2 ANQGSEA. V dropped 3 bases and J dropped 0 bases, with 8 bases sitting between them. CDR3 length: 13 amino acids. The CDR3 protein is CSVDRRMNTEAFF. CDR3 DNA: TGCAGCGTTGATAGACGGATGAACACTGAAGCTTTCTTT. Supplemented by reference TRBV29-1 and TRBJ1-1, the full variable domain reads SAVISQKPSRDICQRGTSLTIQCQVDSQVTMMFWYRQQPGQSLTLIATANQGSEATYESGFVIDKFPISRPNLTFSTLTVSNMSPEDSSIYLCSVDRRMNTEAFFGQGTRLTVV.

The rearrangement links TRBV13 to TRBJ2-1, with 11 positions matching TRBD2. The ends lost 5 bases at V and 7 bases at J; junction bases unmatched: 10. Germline CDR1 and CDR2: PRHDT and FYEKMQ (reference sequence). The CDR3 spans 16 residues. The CDR3 bases are TGTGCCAGCAGCATTTCAACTAGCGGGAGAGATAATGAGCAGTTCTTC. This translates into CASSISTSGRDNEQFF.

The table lists this clonotype with many counts. V usage is TRBV20-1 and J usage is TRBJ1-1; weak D call: TRBD1 (5 bases). The CDR3 length is 12 residues. V lost 0 bases and J lost 11, with 13 bases in between. Germline lookup yields CDR1 DFQATT and CDR2 SNEGSKA (reference sequence). Written as DNA, the CDR3 is TGCAGTGCTAGAGACGCCGGGACGGGGGCTTTCTTT. Protein sequence: CSARDAGTGAFF.

V and J are TRBV5-6 and TRBJ2-1; 8 bases align to TRBD2. Germline V gives CDR1 SGHDT, CDR2 YYEEEE. The CDR3 consists of 17 residues. With 4 bases clipped from V and 8 bases from J, the junction kept 17 bases outside the gene matches. The CDR3 nucleotides read TGTGCCAGCAGCCAAACCAGGAAGACTAGCGTCTCGGATGAGCAGTTCTTC. Its protein is CASSQTRKTSVSDEQFF.

The genes are TRBV20-1 and TRBJ2-3; TRBD2 agrees at 9 bases. Trimming cost V 1 base and J 4 bases; bases outside gene matches: 9. The CDR3 runs 16 residues. From germline, CDR1 is DFQATT and CDR2 SNEGSKA (reference sequence). CDR3 in amino acids: CSARGRSGRVADTQYF. CDR3 nucleotide sequence: TGCAGTGCTAGAGGGCGTAGCGGGAGAGTTGCAGATACGCAGTATTTT.

Only a few counts were recorded for this clonotype. The CDR3 reads CSASRDGETQYF. In DNA, the CDR3 is TGCAGTGCTTCCCGGGACGGAGAGACCCAGTACTTC. J is TRBJ2-5 and V is TRBV20-1; D tentatively fits TRBD1 or TRBD2 (5 bases each). V was shortened by 5 bases and J by 4 bases, with 11 bases between the two germline ends. CDR1 is DFQATT and CDR2 is SNEGSKA in the germline V gene (reference sequence). This CDR3 comprises 12 residues.

This rearrangement joins TRBV29-1 to TRBJ2-4; a weak D match, TRBD1 (5 bases). The CDR3 loop spans 12 amino acids. The V gene's germline CDR1 is SQVTM and CDR2 ANQGSEA. Trimming took off 5 bases at V and 7 bases at J, with 12 bases between the two ends. The CDR3 here is CSVQGLLNIQYF. CDR3 nucleotide sequence: TGCAGCGTTCAGGGTCTCCTCAACATTCAGTACTTC.

This clonotype occurred many times. Compared with germline, one end of the junction differs, possibly owing to a read error. This chain links TRBV20-1 with TRBJ1-3; unclear D gene. Germline CDR1 DFQATT, CDR2 SNEGSKA (reference sequence). CDR3 length: 10 amino acids. The DNA of the CDR3 is TGCAGTGCTAGAGATCAAGAGCAGAATTTT. Residues: CSARDQEQNF.

V and J are TRBV20-1 and TRBJ1-2; 7 bases align to TRBD1. The CDR3 extends over 17 amino acids. The J segment lost 4 bases and the V segment lost 1 base, leaving 15 bases of the junction unmatched. Germline loops: CDR1 DFQATT, CDR2 SNEGSKA (reference sequence). The CDR3 coding sequence is TGCAGTGCTAGAGTCACCAGGGGGGGAATGGGTAGCTATGGCTACACCTTC. Encoded protein: CSARVTRGGMGSYGYTF.

V gene TRBV4-1 combines with J gene TRBJ2-7; D might be TRBD1 (6 bases). Germline values: CDR1 MGHRA, CDR2 YSYEKL. V was trimmed by 0 bases and J by 4 bases, leaving 19 bases between them. CDR3 length equals 17 residues. The CDR3 protein is CASSQDLFRTAKYEQYF. The CDR3 bases are TGCGCCAGCAGCCAAGATCTCTTCAGGACAGCCAAATACGAGCAGTACTTC.

This clonotype was detected many times. The J gene is TRBJ2-1, the V gene TRBV12-3 or TRBV12-4; D may correspond to TRBD1 or TRBD2 (5 bases each). V shed 7 bases and J shed 8 bases, with 9 bases lying between them. The CDR3 has 11 residues. The DNA of the CDR3 is TGTGCCAGCACTTTGGGGGATGAGCAGTTCTTC. Protein sequence: CASTLGDEQFF.

This clonotype turned up a few times. This CDR3 reads CASSLEPGLGFF. In nucleotides, the CDR3 is TGTGCCAGCAGCTTAGAACCGGGACTAGGGTTCTTC. The chain has TRBV11-2 and TRBJ2-1; 8 bases match TRBD2. This CDR3 region has 12 residues. Trimming cost V 0 bases and J 15 bases; bases outside gene matches: 4. Looked up from germline, CDR1 is SGHAT and CDR2 is FQNNGV. Supplemented by reference TRBV11-2 and TRBJ2-1, the full variable domain reads EAGVAQSPRYKIIEKRQSVAFWCNPISGHATLYWYQQILGQGPKLLIQFQNNGVVDDSQLPKDRFSAERLKGVDSTLKIQPAKLEDSAVYLCASSLEPGLGFFGPGTRLTVL.

The chain is built from TRBV4-1 and TRBJ2-1, with 8 bases identical to TRBD2. The junction had 7 bases not matched to a gene; V was cut back by 0 bases and J by 6 bases. This CDR3 region has 16 residues. Germline V gives CDR1 MGHRA, CDR2 YSYEKL. The CDR3 here is CASSQDVSGSVNEQFF. CDR3 DNA sequence: TGCGCCAGCAGCCAAGATGTAAGCGGGAGTGTCAATGAGCAGTTCTTC.

The V call is TRBV12-5, the J call TRBJ2-1, with 7 bases lining up with TRBD2. The CDR3 extends over 14 amino acids. Unmatched junction bases numbered 8, after V lost 5 bases and J lost 7 bases. The V gene's germline CDR1 is LGHNT and CDR2 FRNRAP. CDR3 sequence reads: CASGPPGTKNEQFF. CDR3 bases: TGTGCTAGTGGTCCACCCGGGACTAAGAATGAGCAGTTCTTC.

The V and J genes are TRBV10-3 and TRBJ2-7; maybe TRBD1 (6 bases). CDR1 and CDR2 from the germline V gene are ENHRY and SYGVKD. Trimming removed 0 bases from V and 4 bases from J, with 7 bases in between. This CDR3 has 13 residues. The CDR3 is CAISESRGYEQYF. CDR3 nucleotides: TGTGCCATCAGTGAGTCCAGGGGATACGAGCAGTACTTC.

The rearrangement uses TRBV24-1 and TRBJ2-7; TRBD2 might be the D (5 bases). Deletions cut 5 bases from V and 6 bases from J, with 19 bases between. CDR1 KGHDR and CDR2 SFDVKD come from the germline V gene. The CDR3 contains 15 residues. This CDR3 is CATSGGKMGEREQYF. CDR3 DNA sequence: TGTGCCACCAGTGGGGGTAAAATGGGAGAACGCGAGCAGTACTTC.

In its sample, this clonotype was seen a few times. The V gene is TRBV9, the J gene TRBJ1-1; 7 bases line up with TRBD1. The J segment lost 0 bases and the V segment lost 3 bases, leaving 5 bases of the junction unmatched. This CDR3 comprises 15 residues. The germline V gene has CDR1 SGDLS and CDR2 YYNGEE. CDR3 sequence reads: CASSAGQILNTEAFF. DNA of the CDR3: TGTGCCAGCAGCGCGGGACAGATACTGAACACTGAAGCTTTCTTT.

This clonotype appeared many times. J is TRBJ2-4 and V is TRBV18, with TRBD1 identical over 7 bases. J lost 0 bases, V lost 3 bases, and 5 bases had no gene match. The CDR3 is made up of 16 amino acids. Germline V lookup: CDR1 KGHSH, CDR2 LQKENI. DNA of the CDR3: TGTGCCAGCTCACCCCGGGACAGACTAGCCAAAAACATTCAGTACTTC. Residues: CASSPRDRLAKNIQYF. The complete variable domain, with remaining parts taken from reference TRBV18 and TRBJ2-4, reads NAGVMQNPRHLVRRRGQEARLRCSPMKGHSHVYWYRQLPEEGLKFMVYLQKENIIDESGMPKERFSAEFPKEGPSILRIQQVVRGDSAAYFCASSPRDRLAKNIQYFGAGTRLSVL.

The gene calls are TRBV4-2 and TRBJ2-2, with TRBD2 matching over 8 bases. Germline V gives CDR1 LGHNA, CDR2 YNFKEQ. The V gene end was trimmed by 0 bases and the J gene end by 6 bases; junction bases not matched to a gene: 6. The CDR3 runs to 16 residues. For the CDR3, the DNA is TGTGCCAGCAGCCAAGATGGGGGACTAGGATCCGGGGAGCTGTTTTTT. Its protein is CASSQDGGLGSGELFF.

This chain links TRBV7-8 with TRBJ2-1; D not resolved. CDR3 length: 14 residues. The ends were cut back, 1 base at V and 5 bases at J, with 9 bases in the middle. Germline lookup yields CDR1 SGHVS and CDR2 FQNEAQ. The CDR3 protein is CASSLDDRNNEQFF. In DNA form, the CDR3 reads TGTGCCAGCAGCTTAGATGACCGCAACAATGAGCAGTTCTTC.